This TCR beta chain was sequenced for a study of CD8 T cells in Susac syndrome. Turning to the study itself: When their blood was taken, the Susac syndrome patients had either not yet had any therapy, were taking corticosteroids, or were taking intravenous immunoglobulin alone.

Random hexamers primed reverse transcription of about 0.45 to 1 ug RNA. The amplification used immunoSEQ multiplex PCR on TCR beta CDR3; it spanned 54 Vbeta and 13 Jbeta. TCRdb fed the immunoSEQ multiplex PCR reads into MiXCR, producing one record per CDR3 protein. Altogether roughly 220,000 distinct CDR3 sequences are present, approximately 94% being singletons, with the ten largest covering around 0.15%. The CDR3 is made up of 15 amino acids. The germline V gene encodes CDR1 MNHEY and CDR2 SMNVEV (reference sequence). V dropped 4 bases and J dropped 4; count of bases not matched to a gene: 6. Through negative isolation, CD4+ and CD8+ T cells were obtained, while TEMRA cells were enriched using FACS.

The sequence was collected from a human donor with Susac syndrome. This rearrangement joins TRBV27 to TRBJ1-1; 10 bases agree with TRBD1. The material sequenced was CD4+ T cells from PBMCs. The CDR3 DNA follows: TGTGCCAGCAGTTGGGCGAGGACAGGGGGCACTGAAGCTTTCTTT. It codes for CASSWARTGGTEAFF.